In its sample, the clone carrying this T cell receptor (beta chain) was seen a few times. No antigen is known for it. During its preparation, the TCRbeta library received unique molecular identifiers. MiXCR, run by TCRdb on the PCR reads, gives a single entry per CDR3 protein. The table includes about 460,000 distinct CDR3 sequences, approximately 10% detected once. These data belong to a study of T-cell reconstitution after alpha-beta-depleted transplantation in children. Study outcomes and limitations: The origin of alpha-beta T cells about two months after transplant was reportedly several hundred expanded graft clones.

The CDR3 has 12 residues. Trimming removed 5 bases from V and 6 bases from J; junction bases left unmatched: 3. Germline V lookup: CDR1 DFQATT, CDR2 SNEGSKA (reference sequence). The source was PBMCs, mostly from graft donor cells, collected 180 days after TCRalphabeta/CD19-depleted stem cell transplant. J is TRBJ1-2 and V is TRBV20-1; 10 positions match TRBD1. This TCR derives from a female patient aged 2 to 10 who had a stem cell transplant for aplastic anemia, so the T cells may come from the graft donor. The CDR3 nucleotides are TGCAGTGCTCCGACAGGGGGCCATGGCTACACCTTC. Protein product: CSAPTGGHGYTF.